These T cell receptor beta chains were read from a single sample in a study of shared clonotypes between healthy human individuals. The assay was immunoSEQ multiplex PCR, and TCRdb's table has in-frame clones only and misses some. The table records 850,000 to 1,200,000 clones, about 80% of them present only once. The sample taken for sequencing was memory CD4+ T cells sorted from blood. These receptors originate from a man aged 18-30 years in good health. The CDR3 runs from the conserved cysteine through the conserved F or W. Each record gives: V gene, D gene, J gene, clone size, CDR3 DNA, CDR3 protein. The D gene is left open where the match is weak. Rows may omit the clone size; those that give it use once, few, many or a size class.

TRBV29-1	-	TRBJ1-2	once	TGCAGCGTTTCGGGGGGCGACTATGGCTACACCTTC	CSVSGGDYGYTF
TRBV29-1	-	TRBJ1-1	few	TGCAGCGTTACCGGGACGGCGAACACTGAAGCTTTCTTT	CSVTGTANTEAFF
TRBV5-1	-	TRBJ1-5	few	TGCGCCAGCAGCTTGGCCGGCAGGGAGGTTCAGCCCCAGCATTTT	CASSLAGREVQPQHF
TRBV6-4	-	TRBJ2-1	-	TGTGCCAGCAGTGACTCGGGGAAGGGGGGCCACAATGAGCAGTTCTTC	CASSDSGKGGHNEQFF
TRBV11-2	-	TRBJ1-5	-	TGTGCCAGCAGCTTCTACATTAATCAGCCCCAGCATTTT	CASSFYINQPQHF
TRBV4-1	-	TRBJ1-1	-	TGCGCCAGCAGCCAGGAAAACCAGAGAGCTTTCTTT	CASSQENQRAFF
TRBV7-2	TRBD1	TRBJ2-2	few	TGTGCCAGCACCCAGGACAGGTACACCGGGGAGCTGTTTTTT	CASTQDRYTGELFF
TRBV6-5	-	TRBJ2-2	-	TGTGCCAGCACGCGATGGCAGGACACCGGGGAGCTGTTTTTT	CASTRWQDTGELFF
TRBV7-2	-	TRBJ2-5	once	TGTGCCAGCAGCTCTCGAGAGACCCAGTACTTC	CASSSRETQYF
TRBV5-1	-	TRBJ2-2	-	TGCGCCAGCAGCTTGTCTCTGATTGGGGAGCTGTTTTTT	CASSLSLIGELFF
TRBV30	-	TRBJ2-7	-	TGTGCCTGGATCTGGGGACGGGAGCAGTACTTC	CAWIWGREQYF
TRBV10-1	-	TRBJ2-1	-	TGCGCCAGCAGCCCAACGGTAGGGGAACACTCCTACAATGAGCAGTTCTTC	CASSPTVGEHSYNEQFF
TRBV11-2	-	TRBJ2-1	-	TGTGCCAGCAGCATAGACAGCAACTCCTACAATGAGCAGTTCTTC	CASSIDSNSYNEQFF
TRBV9	-	TRBJ2-4	-	TGTGCCAGCAGCGCACAGAGCGCCGCCAAAAACATTCAGTACTTC	CASSAQSAAKNIQYF
TRBV27	-	TRBJ1-5	-	TGTGCCAGCAGTTTTGGGGGCCAGAATCAGCCCCAGCATTTT	CASSFGGQNQPQHF
TRBV6-5	-	TRBJ2-5	few	TGTGCCAGCAGGGACCCAAAGGGGACCCAGTACTTC	CASRDPKGTQYF
TRBV4-1	-	TRBJ2-3	-	TGCGCCAGCAGCCAAGTCCCGGGAGCAGATACGCAGTATTTT	CASSQVPGADTQYF
TRBV7-3	-	TRBJ2-1	-	TGTGCCAGCAGCTTAGCAAGCGGGCGCTACAATGAGCAGTTCTTC	CASSLASGRYNEQFF
TRBV5-4	-	TRBJ2-2	-	TGTGCCAGCAGCTTGGTGGCCGGGGAGCTGTTTTTT	CASSLVAGELFF
TRBV18	TRBD2	TRBJ2-7	-	TGTGCCAGCTCACATACGGGGGGGAACAAAGGGTACGAGCAGTACTTC	CASSHTGGNKGYEQYF
TRBV18	TRBD1	TRBJ1-3	many	TGTGCCAGCTCACCACGGATGGGACAGGGAGGAAACACCATATATTTT	CASSPRMGQGGNTIYF
TRBV6-6	-	TRBJ2-7	-	TGTGCCAGCAGCCCTTCAGATTACGAGCAGTACTTC	CASSPSDYEQYF
TRBV6-1	-	TRBJ2-5	-	TGTGCCAGCAGCGGGGGAACGGAGACCCAGTACTTC	CASSGGTETQYF
TRBV2	-	TRBJ1-1	-	TGTGCCAGCAGCCGGGACCGGAACACTGAAGCTTTCTTT	CASSRDRNTEAFF